These 20 T cell receptor beta chains share one sample of origin, sequenced in a study of cytomegalovirus exposure and HLA in healthy donors. Generated by immunoSEQ multiplex PCR, the TCRdb table keeps only in-frame clones and is missing some. Here the sample spans about 160,000 clones, less than 90% being singletons. The specimen was PBMCs. All receptors come from a man in his thirties or forties in good health and CMV-seropositive.

The chain is built from TRBV18 and TRBJ1-6; D call uncertain. V was shortened by 3 bases and J by 8 bases, with 8 bases between the two germline ends. The CDR3 runs 13 residues. Germline V gene data show CDR1 as KGHSH and CDR2 as LQKENI. CDR3: CASSPATDSPLHF. CDR3 DNA: TGTGCCAGCTCACCGGCAACAGATTCACCCCTCCACTTT.

The V call is TRBV6-1, the J call TRBJ2-2, with D possibly TRBD1 on 7 matching bases. This CDR3 comprises 17 residues. Per the germline V gene, CDR1 is MNHNS and CDR2 is SASEGT. V shed 4 bases and J shed 3 bases, with 18 bases lying between them. Here the CDR3 DNA reads TGTGCCAGCAGTGCGCGGCGACAGGGCGGGGACACCGGGGAGCTGTTTTTT. This sequence encodes CASSARRQGGDTGELFF.

The rearrangement joins TRBV30 to TRBJ1-1, with unresolved D. The CDR3 runs to 12 residues. V gave up 2 bases and J gave up 1 base, with 5 bases separating them. The germline gives CDR1 GTSNPN, CDR2 SVGIG (reference sequence). The CDR3 DNA reads as TGTGCCTGGAGTTGGAGGAACACTGAAGCTTTCTTT. Translated, it gives CAWSWRNTEAFF.

As regards this clone: Other nucleotide sequences from this sample produce the same CDR3. The chain has TRBV5-4 and TRBJ1-6, with a possible D match to TRBD1 (5 bases). Germline CDR1 and CDR2: SGHNT and YYREEE (reference sequence). The CDR3 has 15 residues. V lost 0 bases to trimming and J lost 6 bases, with 10 bases between them. CDR3 DNA: TGTGCCAGCAGCTTGGCGGGTACAGGTAATTCACCCCTCCACTTT. It yields the protein CASSLAGTGNSPLHF.

CDR3: CASSPRTGPHYEQYF. DNA for the CDR3: TGTGCCAGCAGTCCCCGGACAGGGCCCCACTACGAGCAGTACTTC. The genes are TRBV27 and TRBJ2-7; the match to TRBD1 covers 8 bases. The CDR3 totals 15 residues. Germline V gene data show CDR1 as MNHEY and CDR2 as SMNVEV (reference sequence). V lost 5 bases to trimming and J lost 3 bases; unmatched junction nucleotides: 9.

The V gene is TRBV5-1, the J gene TRBJ2-1; 8 bases align to TRBD2. Germline lookup yields CDR1 SGHRS and CDR2 YFSETQ. The ends lost 0 bases at V and 5 bases at J; junction bases unmatched: 1. This CDR3 is built from 14 residues. The CDR3 loop is CASSLGAGDNEQFF. The CDR3 coding sequence is TGCGCCAGCAGCTTGGGAGCGGGAGACAATGAGCAGTTCTTC.

In the case of this clone: One end of the junction fails to match germline, which may point to a read error. The chain has TRBV2 and TRBJ1-1; possibly TRBD1 for D (6 bases). The CDR3 loop spans 11 amino acids. Germline values: CDR1 SNHLY, CDR2 FYNNEI. In DNA, the CDR3 is TGTGCCAGCAGCCGGGACACTAAAGCTTTCTTT. This translates into CASSRDTKAFF.

The chain has TRBV7-2 and TRBJ2-7; D is perhaps TRBD1 (6 bases). Trimming took 5 bases from V and 4 from J, leaving 15 bases between them. The germline V gene encodes CDR1 SGHTA and CDR2 FQGNSA. This CDR3 contains 14 residues. The CDR3 bases are TGTGCCAGCAGCCGCGGACAGCGTACGTACGAGCAGTACTTC. It encodes CASSRGQRTYEQYF.

V usage is TRBV29-1 and J usage is TRBJ2-3; D might be TRBD2 (6 bases). CDR1 is SQVTM, CDR2 ANQGSEA, per germline. This CDR3 is built from 13 residues. V was shortened by 5 bases and J by 2 bases, with 11 bases between the two germline ends. The CDR3 nucleotides read TGCAGCGTTTCGGGGGTAGACACAGATACGCAGTATTTT. Translated, it gives CSVSGVDTDTQYF.

This clone was seen more than once but under ten times. The gene calls are TRBV2 and TRBJ1-6, with 8 bases that match TRBD1. After removal of 6 bases from V and 10 bases from J, the junction contained 11 bases not matched to a gene. This CDR3 has 15 amino acids. Germline V gene data show CDR1 as SNHLY and CDR2 as FYNNEI. The DNA of the CDR3 is TGTGCCAGCAGCTTCCGGACAGGGAGAGAATCACCCCTCCACTTT. This encodes CASSFRTGRESPLHF.

The chain joins TRBV27 to TRBJ2-1; D perhaps matches TRBD2 (6 bases). Germline V gives CDR1 MNHEY, CDR2 SMNVEV (reference sequence). The CDR3 has 16 residues. V lost 5 bases, J lost 0 bases, and 14 bases lay in between. CDR3 residues: CASSHLSGSSYNEQFF. For the CDR3, the DNA is TGTGCCAGCAGTCATCTTAGCGGAAGCTCCTACAATGAGCAGTTCTTC.

The rearrangement joins TRBV30 to TRBJ2-1; tentatively, D is TRBD1 (5 bases). V lost 1 base to trimming and J lost 0 bases, with 10 bases between them. Germline V gene data show CDR1 as GTSNPN and CDR2 as SVGIG (reference sequence). This CDR3 contains 15 residues. CDR3 loop: CAWSGGDLSYNEQFF. The CDR3 region has the DNA TGTGCCTGGAGTGGGGGCGATCTCTCCTACAATGAGCAGTTCTTC.

The chain is built from TRBV2 and TRBJ1-1; D call uncertain. Germline V gene lookup returns CDR1 SNHLY and CDR2 FYNNEI. This CDR3 spans 13 amino acids. Trimming removed 4 bases at V and 1 base at J, with 7 bases between. CDR3 coding DNA: TGTGCCAGCAGTGTAGCCGGGAACACTGAAGCTTTCTTT. Its protein is CASSVAGNTEAFF.

The rearrangement uses TRBV11-3 and TRBJ2-7; tentatively, D is TRBD1 (5 bases). V shed 0 bases and J shed 3 bases, with 15 bases lying between them. Germline V gene data show CDR1 as SGHNT and CDR2 as YENEEA. The length of the CDR3 is 16 residues. This CDR3 is CASSLDQGNFDYEQYF. The CDR3 region has the DNA TGTGCCAGCAGCTTAGACCAGGGAAACTTTGACTACGAGCAGTACTTC.

The gene calls are TRBV7-9 and TRBJ2-7; 7 bases are a match to TRBD2. Per the germline V gene, CDR1 is SEHNR and CDR2 is FQNEAQ (reference sequence). J gave up 4 bases and V 5 bases, and 14 bases lay outside the gene matches. CDR3 length equals 16 residues. The CDR3 spells CASSPGLTSGVYEQYF. CDR3 in DNA: TGTGCCAGCAGCCCGGGACTTACCAGCGGGGTTTACGAGCAGTACTTC. The complete variable domain, with remaining parts taken from reference TRBV7-9 and TRBJ2-7, reads DTGVSQNPRHKITKRGQNVTFRCDPISEHNRLYWYRQTLGQGPEFLTYFQNEAQLEKSRLLSDRFSAERPKGSFSTLEIQRTEQGDSAMYLCASSPGLTSGVYEQYFGPGTRLTVT.

This clone was counted a single time. The CDR3 DNA is TGTGCCAGCAGTTTCGGGGGTACGGGCTACACCTTC. The encoded protein is CASSFGGTGYTF. The rearrangement uses TRBV27 and TRBJ1-2, with a possible D match to TRBD1 (5 bases). The length of the CDR3 is 12 residues. CDR1 and CDR2 from the germline V gene are MNHEY and SMNVEV (reference sequence). Trimming stripped 3 bases from V and 8 bases from J, with 10 bases between.

This chain uses TRBV7-3 with TRBJ2-3, with 13 nucleotides matching TRBD2. CDR1 and CDR2 (germline): SGHTA, FQGTGA. This CDR3 region has 17 residues. The J segment lost 0 bases and the V segment lost 4 bases, leaving 4 bases of the junction unmatched. The CDR3, as DNA: TGTGCCAGCAGCTCGGGACTAGCGGGGCTTAGCACAGATACGCAGTATTTT. Translation gives CASSSGLAGLSTDTQYF.

V usage is TRBV29-1 and J usage is TRBJ2-1, with 8 bases matching TRBD2. Trimming took 1 base from V and 7 from J; bases not matched to a gene: 6. Germline V gives CDR1 SQVTM, CDR2 ANQGSEA. The CDR3 spans 14 residues. The CDR3 spells CSVEATSVGNEQFF. CDR3 nucleotides: TGCAGCGTTGAAGCGACTAGCGTGGGGAATGAGCAGTTCTTC.

The J gene is TRBJ2-5, the V gene TRBV4-1, with a tentative D call TRBD2 (7 bases). V was shortened by 1 base and J by 5 bases, with 17 bases between the two germline ends. The CDR3 consists of 16 residues. Germline V gene data show CDR1 as MGHRA and CDR2 as YSYEKL. The CDR3 DNA reads TGCGCCAGCAGCCAAGCCAGTGGGGGGGGCCGGGAGACCCAGTACTTC. Protein product: CASSQASGGGRETQYF.

The chain employs TRBV6-5 and TRBJ1-2; a possible D gene is TRBD1 (5 bases). The V gene lost 6 bases and the J gene lost 9 bases, with 14 bases spanning the gap. The CDR3 extends over 12 amino acids. The germline V gene encodes CDR1 MNHEY and CDR2 SVGAGI. CDR3 nucleotide sequence: TGTGCCAGCAGCAGGGAACCCACGAGCTACACCTTC. This translates into CASSREPTSYTF.